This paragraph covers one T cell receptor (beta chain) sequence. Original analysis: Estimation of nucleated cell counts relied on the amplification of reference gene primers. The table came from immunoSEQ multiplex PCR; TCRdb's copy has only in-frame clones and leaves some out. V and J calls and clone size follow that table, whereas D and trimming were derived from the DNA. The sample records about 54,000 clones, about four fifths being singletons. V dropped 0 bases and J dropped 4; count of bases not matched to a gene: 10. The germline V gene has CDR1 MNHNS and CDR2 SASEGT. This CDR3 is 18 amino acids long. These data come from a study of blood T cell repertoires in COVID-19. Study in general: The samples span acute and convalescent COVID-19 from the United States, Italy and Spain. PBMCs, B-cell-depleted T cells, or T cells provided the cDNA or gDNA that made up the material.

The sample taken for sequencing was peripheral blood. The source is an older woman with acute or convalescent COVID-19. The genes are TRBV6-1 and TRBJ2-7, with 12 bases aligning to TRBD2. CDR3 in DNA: TGTGCCAGCAGTGAAGCTACCTCGGGGACTAGCGGGCGATACGAGCAGTACTTC. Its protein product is CASSEATSGTSGRYEQYF.